The entry below gives a single TCR beta chain sequence along with its context. This table comes from immunoSEQ multiplex PCR, and its TCRdb copy is limited to in-frame clones, with some not included. In the table there are 200,000 to 250,000 clones, approximately 83% of which are singletons. These data belong to a study of blood T cell repertoires in COVID-19. Those who participated ranged in age from roughly 18 to 90 years and resided in 24 US areas. Germline CDR1 is LNHDA and CDR2 is SQIVND (reference sequence). With 5 bases removed from V and 8 bases from J, the gap between germline ends came to 12 bases. The CDR3 length is 12 residues.

This rearrangement joins TRBV19 to TRBJ1-1; D is perhaps TRBD1 (6 bases). Sequenced sample: PBMCs or T cells enriched from blood (not recorded which). The clonotype originates from a woman between 45 and 60 years old who had been exposed to COVID-19. The chain's CDR3 is CASSPPDREAFF. The CDR3 DNA reads TGTGCCAGTAGTCCCCCGGACAGAGAAGCTTTCTTT.